This TCR beta chain was captured in a study of T-cell memory formation after mild COVID-19. TCRdb fed the 5' RACE reads into MiXCR, producing one record per CDR3 protein. The sample has some 450,000 distinct CDR3 sequences, roughly 20% seen once; the top ten hold around 8%. Trimming stripped 1 base from V and 10 bases from J, with 8 bases between. The CDR3 is 12 residues long. This receptor was taken from an adult woman who had mild COVID-19 (a few samples of this study predate the infection). Cell type and time point are not known. The sample was PBMCs or a T cell subset sorted from them (not recorded which). This chain uses TRBV12-3 or TRBV12-4 with TRBJ2-4; D remains ambiguous. CDR3 region: CASSLVRLIQYF. The CDR3 DNA sequence: TGTGCCAGCAGTTTAGTGCGCCTAATTCAGTACTTC.